Below, one TCR beta chain is given with its context. Its antigen is undetermined. This entry belongs to a study of cytomegalovirus exposure and HLA in healthy donors. Germline V lookup: CDR1 SEHNR, CDR2 FQNEAQ (reference sequence). The length of the CDR3 is 15 residues. V lost 5 bases, J lost 0 bases, and 6 bases stayed unmatched. Study-level points and caveats: Researchers catalogued some 160 TCR beta chains as cytomegalovirus-associated. Among the CMV-associated chains, three were confirmed in vitro as specific for CMV antigens. The Asian-associated ancestry cluster reportedly had fewer N-insertions than the approximately 690-donor mean in a later analysis.

The PCR contained 60 Vbeta and 13 Jbeta primers. Clones were read by immunoSEQ multiplex PCR, and TCRdb kept only the in-frame ones, dropping some. In all, the sample yields 150,000 to 200,000 clones. The sample consisted of PBMCs. The chain couples TRBV7-9 to TRBJ2-7; 8 bases are a match to TRBD2. The sequence was obtained from a young man in good health and CMV-seronegative. DNA of the CDR3: TGTGCCAGCAGCCGTGCGGGGGGCCGCTCCTACGAGCAGTACTTC. Amino acids: CASSRAGGRSYEQYF.